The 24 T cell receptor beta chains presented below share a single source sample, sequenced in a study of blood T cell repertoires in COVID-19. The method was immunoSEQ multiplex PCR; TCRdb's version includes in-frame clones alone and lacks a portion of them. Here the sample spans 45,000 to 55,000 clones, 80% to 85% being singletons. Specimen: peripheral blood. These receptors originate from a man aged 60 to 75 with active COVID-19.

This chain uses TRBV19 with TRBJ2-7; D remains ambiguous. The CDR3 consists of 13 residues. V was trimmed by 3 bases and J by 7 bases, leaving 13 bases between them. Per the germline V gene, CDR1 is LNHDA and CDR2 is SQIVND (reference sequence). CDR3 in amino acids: CASSIPYASEQYF. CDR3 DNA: TGTGCCAGTAGTATTCCCTACGCCTCGGAGCAGTACTTC.

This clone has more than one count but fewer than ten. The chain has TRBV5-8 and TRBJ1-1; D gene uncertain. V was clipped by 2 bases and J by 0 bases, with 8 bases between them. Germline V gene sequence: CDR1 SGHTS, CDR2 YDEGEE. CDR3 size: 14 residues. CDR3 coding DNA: TGTGCCAGCAGCTTTATGAGGATGAACACTGAAGCTTTCTTT. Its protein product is CASSFMRMNTEAFF.

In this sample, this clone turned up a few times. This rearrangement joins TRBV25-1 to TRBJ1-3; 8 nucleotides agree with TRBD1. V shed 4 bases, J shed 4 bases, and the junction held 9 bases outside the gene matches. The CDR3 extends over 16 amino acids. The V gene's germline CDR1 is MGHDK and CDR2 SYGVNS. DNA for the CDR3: TGTGCCAGCAGTGCTGGGACAGGCCGGCGGGGAAACACCATATATTTT. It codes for CASSAGTGRRGNTIYF.

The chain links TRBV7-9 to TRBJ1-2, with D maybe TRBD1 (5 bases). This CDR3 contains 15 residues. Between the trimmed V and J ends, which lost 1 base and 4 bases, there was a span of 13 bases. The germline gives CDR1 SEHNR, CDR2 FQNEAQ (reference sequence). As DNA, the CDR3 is TGTGCCAGCAGCTTAGGGCAGGGAGGCCTCTATGGCTACACCTTC. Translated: CASSLGQGGLYGYTF.

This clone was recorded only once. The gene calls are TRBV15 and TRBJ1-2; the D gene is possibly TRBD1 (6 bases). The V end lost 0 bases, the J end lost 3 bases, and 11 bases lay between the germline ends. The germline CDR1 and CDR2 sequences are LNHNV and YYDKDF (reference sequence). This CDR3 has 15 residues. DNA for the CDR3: TGTGCCACCAGCAGAGATTTGGGGGCGCACTATGGCTACACCTTC. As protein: CATSRDLGAHYGYTF. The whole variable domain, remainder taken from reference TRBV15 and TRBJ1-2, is DAMVIQNPRYQVTQFGKPVTLSCSQTLNHNVMYWYQQKSSQAPKLLFHYYDKDFNNEADTPDNFQSRRPNTSFCFLDIRSPGLGDTAMYLCATSRDLGAHYGYTFGSGTRLTVV.

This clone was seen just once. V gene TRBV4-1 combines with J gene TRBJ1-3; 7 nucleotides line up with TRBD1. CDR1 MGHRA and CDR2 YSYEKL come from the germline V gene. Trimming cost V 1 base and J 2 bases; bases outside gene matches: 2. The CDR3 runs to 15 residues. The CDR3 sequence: CASSQAGTAGNTIYF. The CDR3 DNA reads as TGCGCCAGCAGCCAAGCCGGGACAGCTGGAAACACCATATATTTT.

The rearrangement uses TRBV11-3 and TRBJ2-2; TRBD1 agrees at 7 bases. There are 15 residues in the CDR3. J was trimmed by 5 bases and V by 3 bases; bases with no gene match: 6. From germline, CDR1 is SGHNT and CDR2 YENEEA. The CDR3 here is CASSFEGARTGELFF. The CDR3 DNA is TGTGCCAGCAGCTTCGAGGGGGCGAGGACCGGGGAGCTGTTTTTT.

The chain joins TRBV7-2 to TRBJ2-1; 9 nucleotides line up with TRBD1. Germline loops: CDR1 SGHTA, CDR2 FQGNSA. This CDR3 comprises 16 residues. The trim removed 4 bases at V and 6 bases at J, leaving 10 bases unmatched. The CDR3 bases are TGTGCCAGCAGCTACGCACCGGGACAGGGTAGCAATGAGCAGTTCTTC. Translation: CASSYAPGQGSNEQFF. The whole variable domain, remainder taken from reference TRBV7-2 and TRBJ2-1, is GAGVSQSPSNKVTEKGKDVELRCDPISGHTALYWYRQSLGQGLEFLIYFQGNSAPDKSGLPSDRFSAERTGGSVSTLTIQRTQQEDSAVYLCASSYAPGQGSNEQFFGPGTRLTVL.

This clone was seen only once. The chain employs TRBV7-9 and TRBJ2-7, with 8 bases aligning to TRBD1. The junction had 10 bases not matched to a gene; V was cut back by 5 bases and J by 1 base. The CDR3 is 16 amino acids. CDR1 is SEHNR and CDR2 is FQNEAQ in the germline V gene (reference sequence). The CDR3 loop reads CASSTHRGYESYEQYF. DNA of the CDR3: TGTGCCAGCAGCACCCACAGGGGGTACGAGTCCTACGAGCAGTACTTC.

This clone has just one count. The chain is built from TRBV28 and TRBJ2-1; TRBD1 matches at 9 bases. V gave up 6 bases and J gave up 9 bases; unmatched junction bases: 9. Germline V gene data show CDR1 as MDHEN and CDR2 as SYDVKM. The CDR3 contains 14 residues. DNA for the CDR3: TGTGCCAGCAGGCCGGGACAGGGAGGCGCTGAGCAGTTCTTC. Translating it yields CASRPGQGGAEQFF.

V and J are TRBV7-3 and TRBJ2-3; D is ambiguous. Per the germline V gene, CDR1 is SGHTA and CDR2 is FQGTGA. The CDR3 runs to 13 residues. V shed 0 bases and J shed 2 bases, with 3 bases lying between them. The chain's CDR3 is CASSLTNTDTQYF. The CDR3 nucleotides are TGTGCCAGCAGCTTAACTAACACAGATACGCAGTATTTT.

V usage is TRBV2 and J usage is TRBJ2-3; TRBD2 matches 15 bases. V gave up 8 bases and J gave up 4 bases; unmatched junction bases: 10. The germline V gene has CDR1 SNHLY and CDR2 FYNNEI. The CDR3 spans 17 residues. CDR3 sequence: CASGSGTSGGRADTQYF. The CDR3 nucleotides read TGTGCCAGCGGCTCCGGGACTAGCGGGGGGAGGGCAGATACGCAGTATTTT. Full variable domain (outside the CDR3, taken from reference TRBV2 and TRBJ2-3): EPEVTQTPSHQVTQMGQEVILRCVPISNHLYFYWYRQILGQKVEFLVSFYNNEISEKSEIFDDQFSVERPDGSNFTLKIRSTKLEDSAMYFCASGSGTSGGRADTQYFGPGTRLTVL.

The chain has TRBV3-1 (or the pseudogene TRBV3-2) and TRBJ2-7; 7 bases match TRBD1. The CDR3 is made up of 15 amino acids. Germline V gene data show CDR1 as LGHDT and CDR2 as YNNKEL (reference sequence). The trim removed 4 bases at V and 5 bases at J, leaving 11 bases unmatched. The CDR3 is CASSPTERGPDEQYF. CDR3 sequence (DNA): TGTGCCAGCAGCCCAACGGAAAGGGGGCCGGACGAGCAGTACTTC.

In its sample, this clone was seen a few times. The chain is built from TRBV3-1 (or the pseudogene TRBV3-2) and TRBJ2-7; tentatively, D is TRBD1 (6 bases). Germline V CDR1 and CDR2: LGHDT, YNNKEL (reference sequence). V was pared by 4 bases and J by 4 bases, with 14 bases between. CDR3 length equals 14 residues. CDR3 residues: CASSPPQGLYEQYF. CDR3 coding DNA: TGTGCCAGCAGCCCCCCACAGGGCTTGTACGAGCAGTACTTC.

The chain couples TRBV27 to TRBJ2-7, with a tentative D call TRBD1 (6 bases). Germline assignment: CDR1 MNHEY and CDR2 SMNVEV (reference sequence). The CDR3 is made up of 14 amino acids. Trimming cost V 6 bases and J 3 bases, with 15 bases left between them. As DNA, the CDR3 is TGTGCCAGCAGGGGGGATCTACAGGGCTACGAGCAGTACTTC. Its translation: CASRGDLQGYEQYF.

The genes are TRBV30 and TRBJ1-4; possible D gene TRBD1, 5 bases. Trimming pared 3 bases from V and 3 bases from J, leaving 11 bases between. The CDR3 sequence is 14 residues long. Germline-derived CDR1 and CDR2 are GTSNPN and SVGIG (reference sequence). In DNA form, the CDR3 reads TGTGCCTGGAGCGGGGGAGGGTCTAATGAAAAACTGTTTTTT. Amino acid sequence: CAWSGGGSNEKLFF.

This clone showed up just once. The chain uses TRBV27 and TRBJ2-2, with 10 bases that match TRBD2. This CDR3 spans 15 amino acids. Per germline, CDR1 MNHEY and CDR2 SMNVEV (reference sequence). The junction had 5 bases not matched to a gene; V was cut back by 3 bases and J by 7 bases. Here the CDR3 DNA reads TGTGCCAGCAGTTTCAGCGGGGGGGCAAACGGGGAGCTGTTTTTT. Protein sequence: CASSFSGGANGELFF.

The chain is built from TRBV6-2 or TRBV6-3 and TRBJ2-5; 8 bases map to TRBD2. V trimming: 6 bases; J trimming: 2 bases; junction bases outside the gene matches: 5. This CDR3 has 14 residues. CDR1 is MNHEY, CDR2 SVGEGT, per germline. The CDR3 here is CASSKTGGQETQYF. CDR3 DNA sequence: TGTGCCAGCAGCAAGACGGGGGGGCAAGAGACCCAGTACTTC.

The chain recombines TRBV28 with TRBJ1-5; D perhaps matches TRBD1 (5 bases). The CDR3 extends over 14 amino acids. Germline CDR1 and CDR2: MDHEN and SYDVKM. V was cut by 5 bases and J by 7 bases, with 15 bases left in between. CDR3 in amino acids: CASSRAGRIQPQHF. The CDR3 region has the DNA TGTGCCAGCAGTCGCGCAGGGAGGATCCAGCCCCAGCATTTT.

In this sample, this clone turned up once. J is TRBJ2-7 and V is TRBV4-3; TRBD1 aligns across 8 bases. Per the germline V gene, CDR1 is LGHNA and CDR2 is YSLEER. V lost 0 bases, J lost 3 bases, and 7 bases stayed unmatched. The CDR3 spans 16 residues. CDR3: CASSQDLGQGFYEQYF. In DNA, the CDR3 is TGCGCCAGCAGCCAAGACCTCGGACAGGGTTTCTACGAGCAGTACTTC.

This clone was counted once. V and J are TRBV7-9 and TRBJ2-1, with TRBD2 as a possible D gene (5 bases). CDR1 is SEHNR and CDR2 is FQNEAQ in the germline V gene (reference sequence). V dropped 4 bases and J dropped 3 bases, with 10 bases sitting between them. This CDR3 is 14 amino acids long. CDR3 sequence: CASSSPTIYNEQFF. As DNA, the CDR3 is TGTGCCAGCAGCTCGCCGACTATCTACAATGAGCAGTTCTTC.

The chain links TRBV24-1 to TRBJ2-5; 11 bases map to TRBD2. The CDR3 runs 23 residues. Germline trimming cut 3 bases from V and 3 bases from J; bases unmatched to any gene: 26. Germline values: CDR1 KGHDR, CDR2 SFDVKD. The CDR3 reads CATSDLLPPGTSGEGPVEETQYF. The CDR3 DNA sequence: TGTGCCACCAGTGATCTCCTCCCTCCCGGGACTAGCGGAGAGGGGCCTGTGGAAGAGACCCAGTACTTC.

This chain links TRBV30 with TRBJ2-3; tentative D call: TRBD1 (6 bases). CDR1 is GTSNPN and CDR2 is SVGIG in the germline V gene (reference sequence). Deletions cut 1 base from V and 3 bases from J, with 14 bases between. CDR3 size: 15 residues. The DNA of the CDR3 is TGTGCCTGGAGTGATCAGGGGTTGGGAACAGATACGCAGTATTTT. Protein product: CAWSDQGLGTDTQYF.

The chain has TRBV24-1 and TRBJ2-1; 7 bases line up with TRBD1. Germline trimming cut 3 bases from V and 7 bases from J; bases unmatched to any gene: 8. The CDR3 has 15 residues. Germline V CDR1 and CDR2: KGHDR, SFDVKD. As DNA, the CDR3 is TGTGCCACCAGTGATGGGACAGTGGTTTGGAATGAGCAGTTCTTC. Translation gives CATSDGTVVWNEQFF.